This T cell receptor beta chain was recorded in a study of pediatric ulcerative colitis. General observations from the study: Acute severe colitis showed lower rectal diversity from clonal expansions.

Concerning this clone itself: Its antigen is not identified.

V was pared by 1 base and J by 10 bases, with 9 bases of the junction left unmatched. Germline V gene sequence: CDR1 MNHEY, CDR2 SMNVEV (reference sequence). This CDR3 is built from 17 residues. Up to 500,000 reads were sequenced per sample. Profiling relied on immunoSEQ multiplex PCR, and the TCRdb table lists in-frame clones only, not all of them. The sample has some 24,000 clones; 65% to 80% are singletons. During colonoscopy, one to two rectal pinch biopsies were collected. Ulcerative colitis patients received no immunosuppressive medication before the diagnostic colonoscopy. V usage is TRBV27 and J usage is TRBJ2-1; 14 nucleotides match TRBD2. The TCR originated in a boy aged 10-17 years with severe ulcerative colitis. The sequenced sample was gut tissue. Here the CDR3 DNA reads TGTGCCAGCAGTTTATTCCTTCCGGGACTAGCGGGAGACGAGCAGTTCTTC. It codes for CASSLFLPGLAGDEQFF.